This TCR beta chain was profiled in a study of shared clonotypes between healthy human individuals. Germline V gene data show CDR1 as GTSNPN and CDR2 as SVGIG (reference sequence). Trimming pared 1 base from V and 5 bases from J, leaving 8 bases between. The CDR3 contains 12 residues. Naive CD8 cells lacked CD45RO and underwent positive selection for CCR7, leaving out terminally differentiated effector memory CD45RA+ cells. Sequencing used immunoSEQ multiplex PCR; TCRdb keeps in-frame clones, though not all of them. The sample contains roughly 2,000,000 clones, about 95% of which appear only once. Sequenced input: naive CD8+ T cells sorted from blood. The V and J genes are TRBV30 and TRBJ2-5; D is unclear. This receptor was taken from a man younger than 35 in good health. The CDR3 sequence: CAWSALFETQYF. The CDR3 nucleotides are TGTGCCTGGAGTGCCCTTTTCGAGACCCAGTACTTC. The variable domain in full, with the rest retrieved from reference TRBV30 and TRBJ2-5, is SQTIHQWPATLVQPVGSPLSLECTVEGTSNPNLYWYRQAAGRGLQLLFYSVGIGQISSEVPQNLSASRPQDRQFILSSKKLLLSDSGFYLCAWSALFETQYFGPGTRLLVL.